This TCR beta chain is from a study of identical twins. With respect to this clonotype: Its antigen is undetermined.

Overall study findings and caveats: Abundant beta clonotypes from cord blood had fewer insertions, unlike memory repertoires, which showed none. For out-of-frame beta sequences, excess twin sharing was weaker.

TCRdb independently ran MiXCR on the 5' RACE reads; one entry per CDR3 protein. The data show more than 1.5 million distinct CDR3 sequences, around 29% seen once. This CDR3 comprises 17 residues. Germline values: CDR1 SGHTA, CDR2 FQGNSA. V gave up 2 bases and J gave up 3 bases; unmatched junction bases: 7. The sample consisted of cord blood. The receptor's source is a newborn girl in good health. The chain recombines TRBV7-2 with TRBJ2-3, with 11 bases matching TRBD2. CDR3 nucleotide sequence: TGTGCCAGCAGCTTAACTAGCGGGGGTAGAAGAACAGATACGCAGTATTTT. The encoded protein is CASSLTSGGRRTDTQYF.